The next 32 T cell receptor beta chains were all read from a single sample in a study of beta chain features in type 1 diabetes. Expressed TCRB transcripts got sequenced, as all isolated RNA was reverse transcribed. Produced via immunoSEQ multiplex PCR; TCRdb's table is partial and in-frame only. The sample has about 740,000 clones; roughly 13% are singletons. These receptors' targets are unknown. The study, taken as a whole, reports: Shorter TCRB CDR3s, moderately but significantly so, were found in Type 1 diabetes patients in all four CD4+ subsets.

Sequencing was done on a sample of naive CD4+ T cells from blood. These receptors originate from a man in his late teens or twenties with type 1 diabetes.

The V gene is TRBV13, the J gene TRBJ2-1; 8 nucleotides align to TRBD1. The length of the CDR3 is 14 residues. V trimming: 6 bases; J trimming: 7 bases; junction bases outside the gene matches: 8. Germline CDR1 and CDR2: PRHDT and FYEKMQ (reference sequence). CDR3 sequence reads: CASRPWDRPNEQFF. The CDR3 region has the DNA TGTGCCAGCAGACCCTGGGACAGGCCTAATGAGCAGTTCTTC. The whole variable domain, remainder taken from reference TRBV13 and TRBJ2-1, is AAGVIQSPRHLIKEKRETATLKCYPIPRHDTVYWYQQGPGQDPQFLISFYEKMQSDKGSIPDRFSAQQFSDYHSELNMSSLELGDSALYFCASRPWDRPNEQFFGPGTRLTVL.

This clone came up a few times. This chain uses TRBV7-2 with TRBJ2-7; D call uncertain. Trimming removed 5 bases at V and 0 bases at J, with 14 bases between. This CDR3 contains 15 residues. Germline CDR1 and CDR2: SGHTA and FQGNSA. CDR3 amino acids: CASSPIGPSSYEQYF. Written as DNA, the CDR3 is TGTGCCAGCAGCCCGATAGGGCCGAGCTCCTACGAGCAGTACTTC.

This clone was seen more than once but under ten times. The chain recombines TRBV7-8 with TRBJ1-2; no clear D. There are 15 residues in the CDR3. V lost 0 bases and J lost 2, with 10 bases in between. Germline loops: CDR1 SGHVS, CDR2 FQNEAQ. The CDR3 sequence: CASSLAGKSNYGYTF. CDR3 in DNA: TGTGCCAGCAGCTTAGCGGGGAAGAGCAACTATGGCTACACCTTC.

V is TRBV7-9 and J is TRBJ2-5; 9 bases are shared with TRBD2. The germline V gene encodes CDR1 SEHNR and CDR2 FQNEAQ (reference sequence). Losses at the gene ends were 5 bases for V and 2 bases for J; bases not matched to a gene: 9. CDR3 length: 16 amino acids. The CDR3 DNA sequence: TGTGCCAGCAGCCGCAGGTCTAGCGGGGTGCAAGAGACCCAGTACTTC. Its protein is CASSRRSSGVQETQYF.

Only a few counts were recorded for this clone. The chain employs TRBV28 and TRBJ1-2, with 7 bases aligning to TRBD1. CDR1 is MDHEN and CDR2 is SYDVKM in the germline V gene. The CDR3 contains 15 residues. The junction had 11 bases not matched to a gene; V was cut back by 4 bases and J by 6 bases. CDR3 protein: CASSSGQERGDGYTF. The CDR3 DNA reads TGTGCCAGCAGTTCCGGACAGGAGAGGGGCGATGGCTACACCTTC.

The rearrangement links TRBV27 to TRBJ1-6; 7 bases line up with TRBD1. CDR3 length: 12 amino acids. Looked up from germline, CDR1 is MNHEY and CDR2 is SMNVEV (reference sequence). Trimming removed 3 bases from V and 19 bases from J; junction bases left unmatched: 9. In nucleotides, the CDR3 is TGTGCCAGCAGTTTTCCCACAGGGGAAATGCACTTT. This encodes CASSFPTGEMHF.

This clone was recorded a few times. This chain joins TRBV4-1 and TRBJ1-5; no definite D call. Germline V CDR1 and CDR2: MGHRA, YSYEKL. V was shortened by 0 bases and J by 1 base, with 13 bases between the two germline ends. The CDR3 has 17 amino acids. The CDR3, as DNA: TGCGCCAGCAGCCAAGATCTGAGGGCAATGAGCAATCAGCCCCAGCATTTT. Protein product: CASSQDLRAMSNQPQHF.

The V and J genes are TRBV6-5 and TRBJ1-6; TRBD1 matches at 7 bases. The germline V gene encodes CDR1 MNHEY and CDR2 SVGAGI. V shed 4 bases and J 7 bases; nucleotides not matched to a gene: 4. The CDR3 has 14 amino acids. The CDR3, as DNA: TGTGCCAGCAGTTCTAGGGGGCTCAATTCACCCCTCCACTTT. Translating it yields CASSSRGLNSPLHF.

This chain joins TRBV27 and TRBJ1-6, with a weak D call TRBD1 (5 bases). Germline V lookup: CDR1 MNHEY, CDR2 SMNVEV (reference sequence). This CDR3 is 14 amino acids long. The germline V and J ends were trimmed by 7 bases and 10 bases, with 17 bases remaining between them. The chain's CDR3 is CASTSDGGWSPLHF. The CDR3, as DNA: TGTGCCAGCACCTCTGACGGGGGTTGGTCACCCCTCCACTTT.

This clone occurred a few times. The chain is built from TRBV19 and TRBJ2-7, with TRBD2 matching over 9 bases. The CDR3 covers 14 residues. The germline V gene encodes CDR1 LNHDA and CDR2 SQIVND (reference sequence). V was clipped by 7 bases and J by 1 base; unmatched bases: 5. CDR3 nucleotides: TGTGCCAGTACTCTGGCGGGGGGGTCCTACGAGCAGTACTTC. Translated: CASTLAGGSYEQYF.

This clone has only a few counts. Within the sample, other DNA sequences also encode this same CDR3. The J gene is TRBJ1-2, the V gene TRBV14, with no clear D. Trimming shortened V by 3 bases and J by 1 base, and 6 bases separated the two germline ends. CDR3 size: 13 residues. Germline values: CDR1 SGHDN, CDR2 FVKESK. The CDR3 DNA follows: TGTGCCAGCAGCCAGGGAATTAACTATGGCTACACCTTC. This codes for CASSQGINYGYTF. The full variable domain, its missing parts supplied by reference TRBV14 and TRBJ1-2, is EAGVTQFPSHSVIEKGQTVTLRCDPISGHDNLYWYRRVMGKEIKFLLHFVKESKQDESGMPNNRFLAERTGGTYSTLKVQPAELEDSGVYFCASSQGINYGYTFGSGTRLTVV.

The chain has TRBV5-4 and TRBJ1-1; tentative D call: TRBD1 (5 bases). This CDR3 has 15 residues. Germline assignment: CDR1 SGHNT and CDR2 YYREEE (reference sequence). The V end was cut by 4 bases, the J end by 4 bases, with 17 bases between. This chain's CDR3 is CASSIKGRGGTEAFF. As DNA, the CDR3 is TGTGCCAGCAGCATTAAGGGGCGCGGGGGCACTGAAGCTTTCTTT.

The gene calls are TRBV7-6 and TRBJ1-4; no clear D. The V end lost 5 bases, the J end lost 11 bases, and 15 bases lay between the germline ends. Germline lookup yields CDR1 SGHVS and CDR2 FNYEAQ. This CDR3 is 13 amino acids long. The CDR3 DNA reads as TGTGCCAGCAGCCCACAAGGATTCGGGAAACTGTTTTTT. Translating gives CASSPQGFGKLFF.

The gene calls are TRBV29-1 and TRBJ2-1, with D unresolved. The CDR3 has 13 amino acids. Trimming cost V 2 bases and J 7 bases, with 12 bases left between them. CDR1 is SQVTM, CDR2 ANQGSEA, per germline. Here the CDR3 reads CSVEKRLGNEQFF. The CDR3 DNA follows: TGCAGCGTTGAAAAACGCCTCGGGAATGAGCAGTTCTTC.

In its sample, this clone was seen a few times. The chain has TRBV9 and TRBJ1-1, with D perhaps TRBD1 (5 bases). Trimming took 3 bases from V and 1 from J, leaving 10 bases between them. The CDR3 has 14 amino acids. Germline lookup yields CDR1 SGDLS and CDR2 YYNGEE. CDR3 sequence reads: CASSATGTNTEAFF. The CDR3, as DNA: TGTGCCAGCAGCGCAACAGGAACGAACACTGAAGCTTTCTTT.

This clone was observed a few times. V and J are TRBV6-5 and TRBJ1-2, with TRBD1 matching over 8 bases. CDR3 length: 14 residues. Trimming at V came to 4 bases and at J to 4 bases, leaving 5 bases not matched to a gene. Germline V CDR1 and CDR2: MNHEY, SVGAGI. The CDR3 loop reads CASSLPGQVYGYTF. Here the CDR3 DNA reads TGTGCCAGCAGTTTACCGGGACAGGTCTATGGCTACACCTTC.

V gene TRBV5-1 combines with J gene TRBJ2-6; no firm D call. Per germline, CDR1 SGHRS and CDR2 YFSETQ. With 0 bases removed from V and 3 bases from J, the gap between germline ends came to 10 bases. This CDR3 comprises 16 residues. The CDR3, as DNA: TGCGCCAGCAGCTTGGCTGGTCATGGTGGGGCCAACGTCCTGACTTTC. Amino acid sequence: CASSLAGHGGANVLTF.

This clone has only a few counts. The V and J genes are TRBV27 and TRBJ1-6; the D is unclear. Trimming removed 3 bases at V and 11 bases at J, with 17 bases between. Looked up from germline, CDR1 is MNHEY and CDR2 is SMNVEV (reference sequence). The CDR3 covers 15 residues. The CDR3 loop is CASSFRAGDGPPLHF. In DNA form, the CDR3 reads TGTGCCAGCAGTTTTAGGGCGGGCGACGGGCCACCCCTCCACTTT.

On this clone: Other DNA sequences in the sample encode the same CDR3. V usage is TRBV18 and J usage is TRBJ1-2; 8 bases match TRBD1. Germline CDR1 is KGHSH and CDR2 is LQKENI. With 3 bases clipped from V and 5 bases from J, the junction kept 2 bases outside the gene matches. The CDR3 is 13 amino acids. DNA of the CDR3: TGTGCCAGCTCACCGGACAGGGCTTATGGCTACACCTTC. Its translation: CASSPDRAYGYTF.

A few counts support this clone. The V gene is TRBV5-1, the J gene TRBJ2-3; 8 bases fit TRBD1. This CDR3 has 14 amino acids. Germline lookup yields CDR1 SGHRS and CDR2 YFSETQ. V dropped 4 bases and J dropped 4; count of bases not matched to a gene: 5. CDR3 nucleotides: TGCGCCAGCAGCCACACAGGGGGGCCAGATACGCAGTATTTT. Encoded protein: CASSHTGGPDTQYF.

A few counts support this clone. An end of the junction does not agree with germline; a read error may underlie this. The genes are TRBV7-7 and TRBJ2-1, with 8 bases matching TRBD2. From germline, CDR1 is SSHAT and CDR2 FNYEAQ (reference sequence). CDR3 length: 16 residues. CDR3 sequence (DNA): TGTGCTAGCAGCTTAGGGAGGGGACTAGATGTCTATGAGCAGTTCTTC. Translation gives CASSLGRGLDVYEQFF.

The chain joins TRBV5-1 to TRBJ1-4; D is possibly TRBD1 (5 bases). V was clipped by 2 bases and J by 6 bases, with 11 bases between them. The CDR3 is made up of 14 amino acids. CDR1 SGHRS and CDR2 YFSETQ come from the germline V gene. The CDR3 region has the DNA TGCGCCAGCAGCTTTGGAGGGGTGGATGAAAAACTGTTTTTT. Its protein product is CASSFGGVDEKLFF.

This clone turned up a few times. The chain uses TRBV19 and TRBJ2-5, with unresolved D. Germline lookup yields CDR1 LNHDA and CDR2 SQIVND (reference sequence). CDR3 length: 13 residues. Trimming removed 8 bases at V and 0 bases at J, with 10 bases between. The CDR3 DNA sequence: TGTGCCAGTGGGGAACCGTACCAAGAGACCCAGTACTTC. It specifies CASGEPYQETQYF.

V is TRBV30 and J is TRBJ1-2; TRBD1 might be the D (6 bases). Germline V lookup: CDR1 GTSNPN, CDR2 SVGIG (reference sequence). This CDR3 is 13 amino acids long. The V gene lost 5 bases and the J gene lost 6 bases, with 16 bases spanning the gap. This chain's CDR3 is CAWDPGTWNGYTF. The DNA for the CDR3 is TGTGCCTGGGACCCCGGGACATGGAATGGCTACACCTTC.

The chain combines TRBV5-1 with TRBJ2-1; D not resolved. V dropped 0 bases and J dropped 6 bases, with 10 bases sitting between them. The CDR3 covers 14 residues. Germline V CDR1 and CDR2: SGHRS, YFSETQ. This CDR3 reads CASSLGQESNEQFF. The CDR3 coding sequence is TGCGCCAGCAGCTTGGGTCAGGAGAGCAATGAGCAGTTCTTC. Full variable domain (rest looked up from reference TRBV5-1 and TRBJ2-1): KAGVTQTPRYLIKTRGQQVTLSCSPISGHRSVSWYQQTPGQGLQFLFEYFSETQRNKGNFPGRFSGRQFSNSRSEMNVSTLELGDSALYLCASSLGQESNEQFFGPGTRLTVL.

The rearrangement uses TRBV7-6 and TRBJ1-1; D unresolved. CDR3 length equals 15 residues. The V end was cut by 5 bases, the J end by 0 bases, with 13 bases between. Looked up from germline, CDR1 is SGHVS and CDR2 is FNYEAQ. The CDR3: CASSTSGRLNTEAFF. The CDR3 nucleotides read TGTGCCAGCAGCACCTCGGGTCGGTTGAACACTGAAGCTTTCTTT.

The V gene is TRBV4-1, the J gene TRBJ2-2; weak D call: TRBD1 (6 bases). The CDR3 has 16 amino acids. Germline CDR1 is MGHRA and CDR2 is YSYEKL. Trimming pared 6 bases from V and 5 bases from J, leaving 19 bases between. DNA for the CDR3: TGCGCCAGCAGTTTCGACAGGTCCAAGGGGACCGGGGAGCTGTTTTTT. It encodes CASSFDRSKGTGELFF.

Only a few counts were recorded for this clone. The V and J genes are TRBV11-1 and TRBJ1-1; D is uncertain. Germline V gives CDR1 SGHAT, CDR2 FQDESV (reference sequence). The length of the CDR3 is 15 residues. V was trimmed by 0 bases and J by 3 bases, leaving 11 bases between them. In nucleotides, the CDR3 is TGTGCCAGCAGCTTAGCGGCCTCGGGGTACACTGAAGCTTTCTTT. Its protein is CASSLAASGYTEAFF.

The genes are TRBV19 and TRBJ1-2; D gene unclear. The germline CDR1 and CDR2 sequences are LNHDA and SQIVND (reference sequence). V was pared by 6 bases and J by 4 bases, with 3 bases between. The CDR3 runs 10 residues. Here the CDR3 reads CASSSYGYTF. DNA of the CDR3: TGTGCCAGTAGCAGCTATGGCTACACCTTC.

The V gene is TRBV11-2, the J gene TRBJ2-5; 9 nucleotides agree with TRBD1. Looked up from germline, CDR1 is SGHAT and CDR2 is FQNNGV. The V segment lost 6 bases and the J segment 5 bases; nucleotides outside the gene matches: 4. The CDR3 runs 13 residues. The CDR3 DNA sequence: TGTGCCAGCAGACAGGGGGCTGGGGAGACCCAGTACTTC. Translated: CASRQGAGETQYF.

A few counts support this clone. V gene TRBV19 combines with J gene TRBJ1-1; tentative D call: TRBD1 (6 bases). This CDR3 has 13 residues. Germline CDR1 LNHDA, CDR2 SQIVND (reference sequence). V was clipped by 10 bases and J by 0 bases, with 12 bases between them. The CDR3 region is CATRQALNTEAFF. CDR3 DNA: TGTGCCACTAGACAGGCTTTGAACACTGAAGCTTTCTTT.

The chain links TRBV6-5 to TRBJ1-2; D is unresolved. Germline values: CDR1 MNHEY, CDR2 SVGAGI. This CDR3 contains 15 residues. V was cut by 4 bases and J by 1 base, with 13 bases left in between. The CDR3, as DNA: TGTGCCAGCAGTTCCCTCCAGATCGATAACTATGGCTACACCTTC. The encoded protein is CASSSLQIDNYGYTF.